The 25 T cell receptor beta chains reported below all come from one sample, sequenced in a study of shared clonotypes between healthy human individuals. The repertoire was sequenced with immunoSEQ multiplex PCR; TCRdb's copy has only in-frame clones and lacks some. The sample holds some 2,500,000 clones, roughly 93% seen once. Sequences were obtained from naive CD4+ T cells from PBMCs. The subset here: CD45RA+ positively selected. These receptors were obtained from a young man in good health. Some clones in this sample may be carry-over from other donors' samples.

The chain is built from TRBV13 and TRBJ2-7, with D maybe TRBD2 (6 bases). CDR3 length: 16 amino acids. Germline V CDR1 and CDR2: PRHDT, FYEKMQ (reference sequence). Trimming stripped 2 bases from V and 5 bases from J, with 19 bases between. The CDR3 region has the DNA TGTGCCAGCAGCTTAAAGGTCCCGGGAGCTTCCCACGAGCAGTACTTC. Its translation: CASSLKVPGASHEQYF.

In the case of this clone: The same CDR3 arises from other DNA sequences in this sample as well. The rearrangement links TRBV5-1 to TRBJ2-7, with TRBD2 matching over 8 bases. The CDR3 is made up of 14 amino acids. The V segment lost 4 bases and the J segment 1 base; nucleotides outside the gene matches: 4. Germline CDR1 and CDR2: SGHRS and YFSETQ. CDR3: CASSPGTSSYEQYF. The CDR3 coding sequence is TGCGCCAGCAGCCCCGGGACTAGTTCCTACGAGCAGTACTTC.

The chain combines TRBV15 with TRBJ2-7; D remains ambiguous. The V end was cut by 0 bases, the J end by 2 bases, with 5 bases between. The germline V gene has CDR1 LNHNV and CDR2 YYDKDF (reference sequence). The CDR3 extends over 13 amino acids. As DNA, the CDR3 is TGTGCCACCAGCAGAGATGCAGCCTACGAGCAGTACTTC. Amino acids: CATSRDAAYEQYF.

V and J are TRBV4-3 and TRBJ2-3; TRBD2 agrees at 7 bases. The trim removed 0 bases at V and 4 bases at J, leaving 10 bases unmatched. Germline loops: CDR1 LGHNA, CDR2 YSLEER. The CDR3 spans 17 residues. The chain's CDR3 is CASSQEAGTNLPDTQYF. CDR3 DNA sequence: TGCGCCAGCAGCCAAGAAGCCGGGACTAACCTACCAGATACGCAGTATTTT.

The gene calls are TRBV10-1 and TRBJ2-3, with 8 bases aligning to TRBD2. Germline V gene data show CDR1 as WNHNN and CDR2 as SYGVQD (reference sequence). V dropped 3 bases and J dropped 2; count of bases not matched to a gene: 13. There are 18 residues in the CDR3. The CDR3 spells CASSEITSREADTDTQYF. CDR3 DNA: TGCGCCAGCAGTGAAATTACTTCGCGGGAGGCAGACACAGATACGCAGTATTTT.

About this clone itself: Other DNA sequences from this sample encode an identical CDR3 as well. The J gene is TRBJ2-7, the V gene TRBV11-2; the D is unclear. The CDR3 is made up of 12 amino acids. CDR1 SGHAT and CDR2 FQNNGV come from the germline V gene. The ends were cut back, 3 bases at V and 4 bases at J, with 7 bases in the middle. The CDR3 loop is CASSLPRYEQYF. Written as DNA, the CDR3 is TGTGCCAGCAGCTTGCCTCGGTACGAGCAGTACTTC.

This rearrangement joins TRBV30 to TRBJ1-2, with D unclear. The germline CDR1 and CDR2 sequences are GTSNPN and SVGIG (reference sequence). This CDR3 has 15 residues. V was pared by 1 base and J by 0 bases, with 12 bases between. For the CDR3, the DNA is TGTGCCTGGAGTGGACTCCGGGGATCTAACTATGGCTACACCTTC. This codes for CAWSGLRGSNYGYTF.

The chain has TRBV7-9 and TRBJ2-7; 7 bases are shared with TRBD1. Germline V gives CDR1 SEHNR, CDR2 FQNEAQ (reference sequence). The CDR3 length is 13 residues. The V segment lost 5 bases and the J segment 6 bases; nucleotides outside the gene matches: 7. This CDR3 reads CASSQYRGPEQYF. The CDR3 coding sequence is TGTGCCAGCAGCCAGTACAGGGGACCCGAGCAGTACTTC.

The CDR3 here is CASRGVGGNTIYF. CDR3 DNA sequence: TGCGCCAGCAGAGGGGTTGGTGGAAACACCATATATTTT. The chain carries TRBV5-1 and TRBJ1-3, with D possibly matching TRBD1 (5 bases). The CDR3 is 13 residues long. The germline gives CDR1 SGHRS, CDR2 YFSETQ. V lost 5 bases and J lost 3, with 9 bases in between.

The chain links TRBV30 to TRBJ2-1; TRBD2 agrees at 11 bases. The V gene end was trimmed by 2 bases and the J gene end by 0 bases; junction bases not matched to a gene: 12. The CDR3 runs 19 residues. Germline CDR1 is GTSNPN and CDR2 is SVGIG (reference sequence). CDR3 sequence (DNA): TGTGCCTGGAGTTCCGGGACTAGCGGTTCTCTGGGCTCCTACAATGAGCAGTTCTTC. Its translation: CAWSSGTSGSLGSYNEQFF.

The chain joins TRBV7-2 to TRBJ2-3, with unresolved D. CDR1 and CDR2 from the germline V gene are SGHTA and FQGNSA. V gave up 2 bases and J gave up 4 bases, with 19 bases separating them. The CDR3 sequence is 17 residues long. CDR3 sequence: CASSLMAAGMGADTQYF. In nucleotides, the CDR3 is TGTGCCAGCAGCTTAATGGCGGCAGGCATGGGCGCAGATACGCAGTATTTT.

V and J are TRBV5-1 and TRBJ2-1; D perhaps matches TRBD2 (5 bases). Germline assignment: CDR1 SGHRS and CDR2 YFSETQ. Trimming stripped 1 base from V and 7 bases from J, with 15 bases between. The CDR3 spans 15 residues. The CDR3 region is CASSLFGTRENEQFF. CDR3 DNA: TGCGCCAGCAGCTTGTTTGGAACTAGAGAGAATGAGCAGTTCTTC. Together with reference TRBV5-1 and TRBJ2-1, the CDR3 gives the full variable domain: KAGVTQTPRYLIKTRGQQVTLSCSPISGHRSVSWYQQTPGQGLQFLFEYFSETQRNKGNFPGRFSGRQFSNSRSEMNVSTLELGDSALYLCASSLFGTRENEQFFGPGTRLTVL.

Concerning this clone itself: The identical CDR3 is also encoded by other nucleotide sequences in the sample. V and J are TRBV30 and TRBJ1-3; TRBD1 might be the D (5 bases). The V end lost 5 bases, the J end lost 2 bases, and 10 bases lay between the germline ends. The CDR3 loop spans 13 amino acids. CDR1 is GTSNPN and CDR2 is SVGIG in the germline V gene (reference sequence). CDR3 sequence: CAWLLGAGNTIYF. The CDR3 DNA reads as TGTGCCTGGCTGCTAGGGGCTGGAAACACCATATATTTT. The complete variable domain, with remaining parts taken from reference TRBV30 and TRBJ1-3, reads SQTIHQWPATLVQPVGSPLSLECTVEGTSNPNLYWYRQAAGRGLQLLFYSVGIGQISSEVPQNLSASRPQDRQFILSSKKLLLSDSGFYLCAWLLGAGNTIYFGEGSWLTVV.

V is TRBV2 and J is TRBJ1-3; TRBD1 might be the D (5 bases). The V gene lost 5 bases and the J gene lost 3 bases, with 14 bases spanning the gap. The germline V gene has CDR1 SNHLY and CDR2 FYNNEI. The CDR3 runs 15 residues. CDR3 nucleotides: TGTGCCAGCAGTCTATCTCGGGGGAATGGAAACACCATATATTTT. It translates to CASSLSRGNGNTIYF.

The chain couples TRBV5-1 to TRBJ2-5; 8 nucleotides agree with TRBD1. Per the germline V gene, CDR1 is SGHRS and CDR2 is YFSETQ. Trimming cost V 3 bases and J 5 bases; bases outside gene matches: 6. The CDR3 extends over 14 amino acids. The CDR3 region has the DNA TGCGCCAGCAGCTATCAGGGGGCACGGGAGACCCAGTACTTC. It codes for CASSYQGARETQYF.

V and J are TRBV6-5 and TRBJ2-5, with 10 bases matching TRBD2. V dropped 6 bases and J dropped 1; count of bases not matched to a gene: 5. CDR1 is MNHEY, CDR2 SVGAGI, per germline. This CDR3 contains 15 residues. The CDR3 protein is CASSPGTSAQETQYF. CDR3 nucleotides: TGTGCCAGCAGCCCCGGGACTAGCGCCCAAGAGACCCAGTACTTC.

This clone is a singleton in its sample. CDR3 sequence reads: CAISEGDRGEAFF. The CDR3 nucleotides are TGTGCCATCAGTGAGGGCGACAGGGGGGAAGCTTTCTTT. The rearrangement uses TRBV10-3 and TRBJ1-1, with 9 bases lining up with TRBD1. Per the germline V gene, CDR1 is ENHRY and CDR2 is SYGVKD. Germline trimming cut 2 bases from V and 8 bases from J; bases unmatched to any gene: 3. This CDR3 has 13 amino acids.

J is TRBJ1-1 and V is TRBV27; D gene ambiguous. The germline V gene encodes CDR1 MNHEY and CDR2 SMNVEV (reference sequence). The CDR3 extends over 14 amino acids. V was shortened by 2 bases and J by 0 bases, with 7 bases between the two germline ends. As DNA, the CDR3 is TGTGCCAGCAGTTTACGGAGTATGAACACTGAAGCTTTCTTT. It is translated as CASSLRSMNTEAFF.

V and J are TRBV29-1 and TRBJ1-2, with 9 bases aligning to TRBD1. Germline-derived CDR1 and CDR2 are SQVTM and ANQGSEA. This CDR3 comprises 14 residues. J was trimmed by 8 bases and V by 6 bases; bases with no gene match: 13. CDR3 in amino acids: CSVEQGTGIGGYTF. In DNA form, the CDR3 reads TGCAGCGTCGAGCAAGGGACAGGGATAGGAGGCTACACCTTC.

The V gene is TRBV7-2, the J gene TRBJ2-3; the match to TRBD1 covers 7 bases. Germline V gives CDR1 SGHTA, CDR2 FQGNSA. Trimming removed 5 bases from V and 2 bases from J; junction bases left unmatched: 4. CDR3 length: 14 amino acids. CDR3 coding DNA: TGTGCCAGCAGCAGGGACAGTTTCACAGATACGCAGTATTTT. This gives the protein CASSRDSFTDTQYF.

The chain joins TRBV5-4 to TRBJ1-5; the D gene is possibly TRBD1 (6 bases). V was clipped by 2 bases and J by 5 bases, with 11 bases between them. The CDR3 contains 14 residues. Germline CDR1 and CDR2: SGHNT and YYREEE (reference sequence). CDR3 sequence: CASSFGGADQPQHF. CDR3 coding DNA: TGTGCCAGCAGCTTCGGGGGGGCTGATCAGCCCCAGCATTTT.

The gene calls are TRBV6-5 and TRBJ2-7; D possibly uses TRBD1 or TRBD2 (6 bases each). Trimming stripped 8 bases from V and 3 bases from J, with 17 bases between. CDR3 length equals 14 residues. Looked up from germline, CDR1 is MNHEY and CDR2 is SVGAGI. CDR3 DNA: TGTGCCAGCGCGGGTGCCGGGGGCTACTACGAGCAGTACTTC. This gives the protein CASAGAGGYYEQYF.

This clone has only one observation. V gene TRBV6-5 combines with J gene TRBJ1-2; 11 nucleotides match TRBD1. The J segment lost 8 bases and the V segment lost 0 bases, leaving 5 bases of the junction unmatched. The length of the CDR3 is 15 residues. Germline loops: CDR1 MNHEY, CDR2 SVGAGI. DNA of the CDR3: TGTGCCAGCAGTTACTCCCGGGACAGGGGGTGGGGCTACACCTTC. Its protein is CASSYSRDRGWGYTF.

In this sample, this clone turned up once. The J gene is TRBJ2-6, the V gene TRBV19, with 10 bases lining up with TRBD1. The J segment lost 2 bases and the V segment lost 7 bases, leaving 5 bases of the junction unmatched. Looked up from germline, CDR1 is LNHDA and CDR2 is SQIVND (reference sequence). The CDR3 loop spans 16 amino acids. The chain's CDR3 is CASIDRGLAGANVLTF. CDR3 nucleotides: TGTGCCAGTATCGACAGGGGGCTGGCTGGGGCCAACGTCCTGACTTTC.

The chain recombines TRBV28 with TRBJ2-7; D not certain. This CDR3 spans 14 amino acids. The V and J ends lost 4 bases and 4 bases respectively, with 14 bases between them. Per the germline V gene, CDR1 is MDHEN and CDR2 is SYDVKM. The CDR3 bases are TGTGCCAGCAGTTCCCCGTCAGTAGTGTACGAGCAGTACTTC. Amino acids: CASSSPSVVYEQYF. The variable domain in full, completed from reference TRBV28 and TRBJ2-7, reads DVKVTQSSRYLVKRTGEKVFLECVQDMDHENMFWYRQDPGLGLRLIYFSYDVKMKEKGDIPEGYSVSREKKERFSLILESASTNQTSMYLCASSSPSVVYEQYFGPGTRLTVT.